This T cell receptor beta chain appears in the sequencing data of a study of cytomegalovirus exposure and HLA in healthy donors. This clone showed up just once. Its antigen is still unknown. The PCR made use of 60 Vbeta and 13 Jbeta primers. Clones were sequenced by immunoSEQ multiplex PCR, and TCRdb holds only the in-frame ones, with some missing. The table has 200,000 to 250,000 clones, about three quarters seen once. The study, taken as a whole, reports: Highest at DRB1 and lowest at HLA-C, TCR association rates differed among HLA loci in a later analysis. It was reportedly the case that the classifier diagnosed cytomegalovirus status with high specificity and sensitivity. Most of the CMV-associated TCR beta chains (in a later analysis) appeared to be HLA-restricted. The records held CMV serostatus as the only immune exposure information.

Trimming cost V 2 bases and J 1 base, with 9 bases left between them. CDR1 and CDR2 from the germline V gene are SGHNT and YYREEE (reference sequence). The CDR3 totals 14 residues. This TCR derives from an older woman in good health and CMV-seropositive. The rearrangement joins TRBV5-4 to TRBJ2-5; D ambiguous. The sample comprised PBMCs. CDR3 nucleotides: TGTGCCAGCAGCTTTTCTAACCGCCAAGAGACCCAGTACTTC. This codes for CASSFSNRQETQYF. Using reference TRBV5-4 and TRBJ2-5 for the parts outside the CDR3, the full variable domain is ETGVTQSPTHLIKTRGQQVTLRCSSQSGHNTVSWYQQALGQGPQFIFQYYREEENGRGNFPPRFSGLQFPNYSSELNVNALELDDSALYLCASSFSNRQETQYFGPGTRLLVL.